This T cell receptor (beta chain) was captured in a study of regulatory T cells in long-lasting Graves disease. This clonotype has just one count. Construction of TCR beta libraries relied on iRepertoire HTBI primers and on Arm-PCR targeting CDR3 regions. In TCRdb, the multiplex PCR reads were re-called with MiXCR into one record per CDR3 protein. Among more than 300,000 distinct CDR3 sequences, approximately 23% were seen once, and the ten largest hold around 30%. The time point: persistent/refractory GD, antithyroid drugs over 5 years with positive TRAb. PBMC RNA was the source of the TCR library. The patient group derived from an endocrinology department in Xi'an, China. This CDR3 region has 16 residues. The V end was cut by 1 base, the J end by 3 bases, with 16 bases between. The V gene's germline CDR1 is MNHEY and CDR2 SVGAGI.

The sequence was collected from a woman aged 40 to 50 with Graves disease. The sample was peripheral blood mononuclear cells (PBMCs), taken when the disease was refractory, from a patient treated with antithyroid drugs. The rearrangement links TRBV6-5 to TRBJ2-7; tentatively, D is TRBD1 or TRBD2 (5 bases each). The CDR3 DNA sequence: TGTGCCAGCAGTTACTTAACGGGACCTATCTTCTACGAGCAGTACTTC. Protein product: CASSYLTGPIFYEQYF.